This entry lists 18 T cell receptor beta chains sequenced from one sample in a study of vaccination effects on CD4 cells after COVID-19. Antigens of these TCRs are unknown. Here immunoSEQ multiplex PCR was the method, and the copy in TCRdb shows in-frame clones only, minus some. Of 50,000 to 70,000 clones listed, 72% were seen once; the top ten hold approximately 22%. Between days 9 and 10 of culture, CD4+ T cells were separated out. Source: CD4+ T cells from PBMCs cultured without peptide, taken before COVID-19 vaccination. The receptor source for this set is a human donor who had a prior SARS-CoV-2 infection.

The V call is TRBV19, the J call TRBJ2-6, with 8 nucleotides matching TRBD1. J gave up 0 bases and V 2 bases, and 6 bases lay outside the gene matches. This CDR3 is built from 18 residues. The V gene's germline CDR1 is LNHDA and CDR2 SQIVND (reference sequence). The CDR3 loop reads CASSIPGQDISGANVLTF. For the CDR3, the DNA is TGTGCCAGTAGTATACCGGGACAGGATATCTCTGGGGCCAACGTCCTGACTTTC.

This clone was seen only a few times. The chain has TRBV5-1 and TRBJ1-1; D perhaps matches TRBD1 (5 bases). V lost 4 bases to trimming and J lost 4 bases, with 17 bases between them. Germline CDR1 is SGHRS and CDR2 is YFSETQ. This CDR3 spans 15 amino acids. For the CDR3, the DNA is TGCGCCAGCAGCGGAAACGGGGGGTTCGGCACTGAAGCTTTCTTT. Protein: CASSGNGGFGTEAFF.

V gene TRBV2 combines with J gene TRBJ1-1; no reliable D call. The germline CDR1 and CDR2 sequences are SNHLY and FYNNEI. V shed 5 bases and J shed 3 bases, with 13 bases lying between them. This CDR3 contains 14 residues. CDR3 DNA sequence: TGTGCCAGCAGTACGAGTTTTCTGGACACTGAAGCTTTCTTT. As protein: CASSTSFLDTEAFF.

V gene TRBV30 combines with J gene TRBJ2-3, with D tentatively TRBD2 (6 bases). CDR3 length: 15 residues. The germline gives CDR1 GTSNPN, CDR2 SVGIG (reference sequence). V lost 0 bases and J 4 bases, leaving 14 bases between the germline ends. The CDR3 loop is CAWSVWGRLADTQYF. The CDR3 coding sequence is TGTGCCTGGAGTGTATGGGGGAGGTTGGCAGATACGCAGTATTTT.

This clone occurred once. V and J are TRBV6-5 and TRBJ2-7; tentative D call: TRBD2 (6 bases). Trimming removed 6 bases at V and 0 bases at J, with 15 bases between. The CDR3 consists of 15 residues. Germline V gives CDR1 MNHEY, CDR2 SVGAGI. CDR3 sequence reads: CASRLGRDSSYEQYF. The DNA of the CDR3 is TGTGCCAGCAGGTTGGGTAGGGACTCCTCCTACGAGCAGTACTTC.

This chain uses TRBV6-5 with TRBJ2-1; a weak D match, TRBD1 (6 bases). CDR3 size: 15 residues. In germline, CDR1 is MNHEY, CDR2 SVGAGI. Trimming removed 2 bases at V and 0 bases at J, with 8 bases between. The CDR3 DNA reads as TGTGCCAGCAGTTACGGGGGCGCCTCCTACAATGAGCAGTTCTTC. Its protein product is CASSYGGASYNEQFF.

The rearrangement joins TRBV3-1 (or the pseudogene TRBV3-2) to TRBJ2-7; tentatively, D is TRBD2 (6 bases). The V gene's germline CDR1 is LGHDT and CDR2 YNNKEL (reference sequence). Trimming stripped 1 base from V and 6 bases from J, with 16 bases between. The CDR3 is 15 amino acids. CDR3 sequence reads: CASSQGLNPAGEQYF. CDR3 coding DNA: TGTGCCAGCAGCCAAGGACTCAATCCAGCGGGCGAGCAGTACTTC.

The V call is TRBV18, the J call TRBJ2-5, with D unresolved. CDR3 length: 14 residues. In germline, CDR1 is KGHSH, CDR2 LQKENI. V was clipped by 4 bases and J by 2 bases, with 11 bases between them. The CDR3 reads CASSRGQEQETQYF. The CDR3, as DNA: TGTGCCAGCTCACGTGGGCAGGAGCAAGAGACCCAGTACTTC.

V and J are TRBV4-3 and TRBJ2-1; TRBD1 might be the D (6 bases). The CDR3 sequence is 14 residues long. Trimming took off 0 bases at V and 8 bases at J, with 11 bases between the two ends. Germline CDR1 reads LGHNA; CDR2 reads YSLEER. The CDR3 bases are TGCGCCAGCAGCCAAGATGGGGGCGGCTATGAGCAGTTCTTC. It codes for CASSQDGGGYEQFF.

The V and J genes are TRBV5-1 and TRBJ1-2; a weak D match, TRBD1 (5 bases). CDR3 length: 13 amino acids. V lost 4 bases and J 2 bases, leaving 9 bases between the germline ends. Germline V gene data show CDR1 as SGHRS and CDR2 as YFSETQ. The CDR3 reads CASSDQGNYGYTF. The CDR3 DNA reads TGCGCCAGCAGCGATCAGGGCAACTATGGCTACACCTTC. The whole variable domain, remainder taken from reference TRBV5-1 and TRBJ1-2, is KAGVTQTPRYLIKTRGQQVTLSCSPISGHRSVSWYQQTPGQGLQFLFEYFSETQRNKGNFPGRFSGRQFSNSRSEMNVSTLELGDSALYLCASSDQGNYGYTFGSGTRLTVV.

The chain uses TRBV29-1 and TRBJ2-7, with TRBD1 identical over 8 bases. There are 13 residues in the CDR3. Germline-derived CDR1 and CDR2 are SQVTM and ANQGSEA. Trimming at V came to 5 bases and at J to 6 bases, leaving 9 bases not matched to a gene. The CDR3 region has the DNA TGCAGCGTTCCTGGCTGGACAGGGAGCGAGCAGTACTTC. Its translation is CSVPGWTGSEQYF.

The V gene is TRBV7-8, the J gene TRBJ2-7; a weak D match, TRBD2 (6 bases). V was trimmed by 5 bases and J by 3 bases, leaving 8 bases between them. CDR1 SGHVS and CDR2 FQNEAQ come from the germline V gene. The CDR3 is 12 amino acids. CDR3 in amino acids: CASSRGVYEQYF. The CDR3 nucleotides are TGTGCCAGCAGCCGCGGGGTCTACGAGCAGTACTTC.

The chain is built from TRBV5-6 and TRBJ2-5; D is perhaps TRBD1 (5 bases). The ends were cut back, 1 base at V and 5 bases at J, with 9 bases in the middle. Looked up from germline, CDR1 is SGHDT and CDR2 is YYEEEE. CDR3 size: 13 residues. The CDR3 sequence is CASSLFKGETQYF. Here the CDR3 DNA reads TGTGCCAGCAGCTTGTTCAAGGGGGAGACCCAGTACTTC.

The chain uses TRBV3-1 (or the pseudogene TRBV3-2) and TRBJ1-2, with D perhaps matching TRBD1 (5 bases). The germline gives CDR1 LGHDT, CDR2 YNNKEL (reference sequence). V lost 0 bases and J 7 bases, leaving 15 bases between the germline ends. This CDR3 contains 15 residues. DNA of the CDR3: TGTGCCAGCAGCCAAGATGCCCAGGGCCGGAGTGGCTACACCTTC. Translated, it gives CASSQDAQGRSGYTF.

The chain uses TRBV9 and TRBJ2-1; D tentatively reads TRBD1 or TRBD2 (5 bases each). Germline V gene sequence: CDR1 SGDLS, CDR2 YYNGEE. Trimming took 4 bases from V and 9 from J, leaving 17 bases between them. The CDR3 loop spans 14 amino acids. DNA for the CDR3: TGTGCCAGCAGCCAGACGTTGGGGGTTAGTGAGCAGTTCTTC. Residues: CASSQTLGVSEQFF.

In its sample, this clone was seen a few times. The CDR3 loop is CASSVGGTMTYEQYF. CDR3 bases: TGTGCCAGCAGCGTAGGGGGAACCATGACCTACGAGCAGTACTTC. The chain is built from TRBV9 and TRBJ2-7; D call uncertain. V was clipped by 0 bases and J by 2 bases, with 12 bases between them. Germline-derived CDR1 and CDR2 are SGDLS and YYNGEE. The CDR3 sequence is 15 residues long.

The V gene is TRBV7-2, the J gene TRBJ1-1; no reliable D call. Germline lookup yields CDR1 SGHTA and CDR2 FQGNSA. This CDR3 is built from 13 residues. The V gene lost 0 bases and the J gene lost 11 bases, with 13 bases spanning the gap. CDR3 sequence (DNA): TGTGCCAGCAGCTTAGCTGGGGTACATAAGGCTTTCTTT. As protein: CASSLAGVHKAFF.

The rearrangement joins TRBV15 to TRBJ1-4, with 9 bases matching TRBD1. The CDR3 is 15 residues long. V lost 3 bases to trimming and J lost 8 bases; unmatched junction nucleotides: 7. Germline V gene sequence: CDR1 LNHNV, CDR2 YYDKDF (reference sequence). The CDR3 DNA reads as TGTGCCACCAGCAGGGCCACAGGGGGCTGGGAAAAACTGTTTTTT. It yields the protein CATSRATGGWEKLFF.